A selection of T cell receptor beta chains follows, all from one sample in a study of T cell responses to AZD1222 COVID-19 vaccine. Some clones are missing from TCRdb's copy, which holds only in-frame ones; the method was immunoSEQ multiplex PCR. The sample lists some 120,000 clones, more than 75% seen once, with 1.2% in the top ten. Material: peripheral blood, obtained on day 0 of AZD1222 vaccination. These receptors were obtained from an adult in good health. CDR3s include the opening cysteine and the closing phenylalanine or tryptophan. A D gene is named only where the DNA matches it firmly. Expanded clones are given a class, and other clones once, few, many or no size at all.

cdr3_aa: CGRVTSSYEQYF
cdr3_nt: TGTGGCCGGGTTACTAGCTCCTACGAGCAGTACTTC
clone_size: -
d_call: -
v_call: TRBV5-5
j_call: TRBJ2-7

cdr3_aa: CASSPRTGINEQFF
cdr3_nt: TGTGCCAGCAGTCCCCGGACAGGAATCAATGAGCAGTTCTTC
clone_size: -
d_call: TRBD1
v_call: TRBV25-1
j_call: TRBJ2-1

cdr3_aa: CASGGVNYGYTF
cdr3_nt: TGTGCCAGCGGGGGAGTTAACTATGGCTACACCTTC
clone_size: -
d_call: -
v_call: TRBV27
j_call: TRBJ1-2

cdr3_aa: CASSTGQDYEQYF
cdr3_nt: TGTGCCAGCAGCACAGGACAGGACTACGAGCAGTACTTC
clone_size: -
d_call: TRBD1
v_call: TRBV13
j_call: TRBJ2-7

cdr3_aa: CATRAGYSNQPQHF
cdr3_nt: TGTGCCACCCGCGCAGGGTATAGCAATCAGCCCCAGCATTTT
clone_size: -
d_call: -
v_call: TRBV15
j_call: TRBJ1-5

cdr3_aa: CASSPRGFTNGQGQPQHF
cdr3_nt: TGTGCCAGCTCACCACGTGGTTTTACCAACGGACAGGGTCAGCCCCAGCATTTT
clone_size: -
d_call: TRBD1
v_call: TRBV18
j_call: TRBJ1-5

cdr3_aa: CASSLGGTDEETQYF
cdr3_nt: TGCGCCAGCAGCTTGGGGGGGACGGACGAAGAGACCCAGTACTTC
clone_size: -
d_call: -
v_call: TRBV5-1
j_call: TRBJ2-5

cdr3_aa: CASTGTGKYEQYF
cdr3_nt: TGCGCCAGCACCGGGACAGGGAAATACGAGCAGTACTTC
clone_size: -
d_call: TRBD1
v_call: TRBV4-3
j_call: TRBJ2-7

cdr3_aa: CASSPLAPEAFF
cdr3_nt: TGTGCCAGCTCACCCTTGGCTCCTGAAGCTTTCTTT
clone_size: -
d_call: -
v_call: TRBV18
j_call: TRBJ1-1

cdr3_aa: CASSLSDILYGYTF
cdr3_nt: TGTGCCAGCAGCTTATCCGACATACTCTATGGCTACACCTTC
clone_size: -
d_call: -
v_call: TRBV7-8
j_call: TRBJ1-2

cdr3_aa: CASSSLAGVQETQYF
cdr3_nt: TGTGCCAGCAGCTCCCTAGCGGGGGTCCAAGAGACCCAGTACTTC
clone_size: -
d_call: TRBD2
v_call: TRBV7-6
j_call: TRBJ2-5

cdr3_aa: CASSLRLADEQYF
cdr3_nt: TGTGCCAGCAGCTTAAGACTGGCTGACGAGCAGTACTTC
clone_size: -
d_call: -
v_call: TRBV11-2
j_call: TRBJ2-7

cdr3_aa: CASSPEVGANNSPLHF
cdr3_nt: TGTGCCAGCTCACCAGAGGTGGGGGCGAATAATTCACCCCTCCACTTT
clone_size: -
d_call: -
v_call: TRBV18
j_call: TRBJ1-6

cdr3_aa: CASSGSSGANVLTF
cdr3_nt: TGTGCCAGCTCAGGGAGCTCTGGGGCCAACGTCCTGACTTTC
clone_size: -
d_call: -
v_call: TRBV18
j_call: TRBJ2-6

cdr3_aa: CASSHGNYRGRVNTEAFF
cdr3_nt: TGCGCCAGCAGCCACGGAAATTACAGGGGGCGAGTGAACACTGAAGCTTTCTTT
clone_size: -
d_call: TRBD1
v_call: TRBV4-1
j_call: TRBJ1-1

cdr3_aa: CATETEGHPNYGYTF
cdr3_nt: TGTGCCACCGAGACCGAGGGACATCCTAACTATGGCTACACCTTC
clone_size: -
d_call: -
v_call: TRBV6-5
j_call: TRBJ1-2

cdr3_aa: CASSLVALNREKLFF
cdr3_nt: TGTGCCAGCAGCTTGGTCGCCCTAAACAGGGAAAAACTGTTTTTT
clone_size: -
d_call: -
v_call: TRBV5-5
j_call: TRBJ1-4

cdr3_aa: CASSVGPPVPSGANVLTF
cdr3_nt: TGTGCCAGCAGCGTAGGTCCCCCGGTTCCCTCTGGGGCCAACGTCCTGACTTTC
clone_size: -
d_call: -
v_call: TRBV9
j_call: TRBJ2-6

cdr3_aa: CASSYAPSTGAREQYF
cdr3_nt: TGTGCCAGCAGTTACGCCCCGTCTACGGGGGCCCGCGAGCAGTACTTC
clone_size: -
d_call: -
v_call: TRBV6-5
j_call: TRBJ2-7

cdr3_aa: CASSVRTGTEQETQYF
cdr3_nt: TGTGCCAGTAGTGTCAGGACCGGGACAGAACAAGAGACCCAGTACTTC
clone_size: -
d_call: TRBD1
v_call: TRBV19
j_call: TRBJ2-5

cdr3_aa: CASRPSGPGPGYTF
cdr3_nt: TGTGCCAGCAGGCCCTCAGGGCCGGGCCCCGGCTACACCTTC
clone_size: -
d_call: -
v_call: TRBV28
j_call: TRBJ1-2

cdr3_aa: CASRDRQGASYEQYF
cdr3_nt: TGTGCCAGCAGAGACCGACAGGGGGCATCCTACGAGCAGTACTTC
clone_size: -
d_call: TRBD1
v_call: TRBV2
j_call: TRBJ2-7

cdr3_aa: CASSIGTVQETQYF
cdr3_nt: TGTGCCAGCAGCATCGGGACAGTCCAAGAGACCCAGTACTTC
clone_size: -
d_call: TRBD1
v_call: TRBV9
j_call: TRBJ2-5

cdr3_aa: CASSETGTGVEAFF
cdr3_nt: TGTGCCAGCAGTGAGACCGGGACAGGGGTTGAAGCTTTCTTT
clone_size: -
d_call: TRBD1
v_call: TRBV6-1
j_call: TRBJ1-1

cdr3_aa: CASSQDEGNSGNTIYF
cdr3_nt: TGCGCCAGCAGCCAAGATGAGGGGAACTCTGGAAACACCATATATTTT
clone_size: -
d_call: -
v_call: TRBV4-1
j_call: TRBJ1-3

cdr3_aa: CASSPPWTGENEKLFF
cdr3_nt: TGTGCCAGCAGCCCACCCTGGACAGGGGAAAATGAAAAACTGTTTTTT
clone_size: -
d_call: TRBD1
v_call: TRBV7-8
j_call: TRBJ1-4

cdr3_aa: CASSLGLAGADTQYF
cdr3_nt: TGTGCCAGCAGCCTAGGACTAGCGGGGGCAGATACGCAGTATTTT
clone_size: -
d_call: TRBD2
v_call: TRBV6-5
j_call: TRBJ2-3

cdr3_aa: CASSQETVGNYGYTF
cdr3_nt: TGCGCCAGCAGCCAAGAGACGGTGGGGAATTATGGCTACACCTTC
clone_size: -
d_call: -
v_call: TRBV4-1
j_call: TRBJ1-2

cdr3_aa: CASSLLGQDTEAFF
cdr3_nt: TGCGCCAGCAGCTTGCTGGGACAGGACACTGAAGCTTTCTTT
clone_size: -
d_call: TRBD1
v_call: TRBV5-1
j_call: TRBJ1-1

cdr3_aa: CASSPSANQPQHF
cdr3_nt: TGTGCCAGTAGTCCCTCTGCCAATCAGCCCCAGCATTTT
clone_size: once
d_call: -
v_call: TRBV19
j_call: TRBJ1-5

cdr3_aa: CASSKGARDRGNRSYNEQFF
cdr3_nt: TGTGCCAGCAGCAAAGGGGCCCGGGACAGGGGCAATCGCTCCTACAATGAGCAGTTCTTC
clone_size: -
d_call: -
v_call: TRBV21-1
j_call: TRBJ2-1

cdr3_aa: CASSEAGLAGGDSYNEQFF
cdr3_nt: TGTGCCAGCAGTGAAGCAGGACTAGCGGGGGGTGACTCCTACAATGAGCAGTTCTTC
clone_size: -
d_call: TRBD2
v_call: TRBV2
j_call: TRBJ2-1

cdr3_aa: CASRLGTGVQAGELFF
cdr3_nt: TGCGCCAGCAGGCTTGGGACAGGGGTACAGGCCGGGGAGCTGTTTTTT
clone_size: -
d_call: TRBD1
v_call: TRBV5-1
j_call: TRBJ2-2